The clone carrying this T cell receptor (beta chain) came up once. The record originates from a study of T cell changes during pregnancy in multiple sclerosis. Some clones are missing from TCRdb's copy, which holds only in-frame ones; the method was immunoSEQ multiplex PCR. Of roughly 48,000 clones listed, roughly 85% are singletons. Germline assignment: CDR1 SGDLS and CDR2 YYNGEE. The CDR3 is 19 amino acids. V dropped 0 bases and J dropped 2 bases, with 21 bases sitting between them. Sequences were derived from CD4+ T cells from peripheral blood mononuclear cells, sampled in the second trimester of pregnancy. The origin of this receptor is a female donor with multiple sclerosis, enrolled in a pregnancy study. This rearrangement joins TRBV9 to TRBJ2-1, with a tentative D call TRBD2 (6 bases). CDR3 DNA sequence: TGTGCCAGCAGCGTAGGGGCGACTAGAACGGTGGGGCCCTACAATGAGCAGTTCTTC. The encoded protein is CASSVGATRTVGPYNEQFF.